Sequencing of this T cell receptor (beta chain) was carried out in a study of cytomegalovirus exposure and HLA in healthy donors. General observations from the study: Reported results showed that the classifier diagnosed cytomegalovirus status with high specificity and sensitivity.

Researchers ran the PCR with 60 Vbeta and 13 Jbeta primers. TCRdb's table, derived via immunoSEQ multiplex PCR, lists solely in-frame clones and lacks some. The sample consists of fewer than 120,000 clones, around four fifths of them appearing once. About this clone itself: The antigen remains undetermined.

CDR1 and CDR2 (germline): SGHDT, YYEEEE. The CDR3 extends over 13 amino acids. Trimming removed 4 bases at V and 7 bases at J, with 12 bases between. The V call is TRBV5-6, the J call TRBJ2-4; D perhaps matches TRBD2 (5 bases). The sample was PBMCs. The sequence derives from a young man in good health and CMV-seropositive. The CDR3 bases are TGTGCCAGCAGCCCCGGACGGAGGAACATTCAGTACTTC. Protein: CASSPGRRNIQYF.